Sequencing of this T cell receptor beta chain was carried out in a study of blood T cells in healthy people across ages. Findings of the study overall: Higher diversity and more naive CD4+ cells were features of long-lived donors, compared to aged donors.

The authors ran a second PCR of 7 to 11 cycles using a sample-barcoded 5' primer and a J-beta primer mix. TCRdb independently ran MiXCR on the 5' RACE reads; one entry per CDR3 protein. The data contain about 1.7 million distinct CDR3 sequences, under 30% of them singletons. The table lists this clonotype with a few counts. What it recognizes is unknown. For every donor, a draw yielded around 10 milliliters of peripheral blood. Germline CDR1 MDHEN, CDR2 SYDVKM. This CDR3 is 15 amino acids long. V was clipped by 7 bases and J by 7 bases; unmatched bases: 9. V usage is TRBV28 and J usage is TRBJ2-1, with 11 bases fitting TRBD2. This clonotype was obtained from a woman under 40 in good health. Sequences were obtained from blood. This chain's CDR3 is CASNVRLAGMNEQFF. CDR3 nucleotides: TGTGCCAGCAACGTTAGACTAGCGGGGATGAATGAGCAGTTCTTC.